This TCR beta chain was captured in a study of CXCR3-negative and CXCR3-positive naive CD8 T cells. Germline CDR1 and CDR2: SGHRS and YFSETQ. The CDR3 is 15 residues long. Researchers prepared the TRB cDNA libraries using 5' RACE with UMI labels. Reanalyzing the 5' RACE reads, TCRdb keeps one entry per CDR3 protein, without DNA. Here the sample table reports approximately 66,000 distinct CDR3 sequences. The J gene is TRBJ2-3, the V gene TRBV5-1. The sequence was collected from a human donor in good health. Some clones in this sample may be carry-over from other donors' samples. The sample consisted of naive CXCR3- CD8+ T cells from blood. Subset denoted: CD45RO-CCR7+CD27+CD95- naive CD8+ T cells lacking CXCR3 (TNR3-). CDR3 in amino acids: CASILSSFITDTQYF.